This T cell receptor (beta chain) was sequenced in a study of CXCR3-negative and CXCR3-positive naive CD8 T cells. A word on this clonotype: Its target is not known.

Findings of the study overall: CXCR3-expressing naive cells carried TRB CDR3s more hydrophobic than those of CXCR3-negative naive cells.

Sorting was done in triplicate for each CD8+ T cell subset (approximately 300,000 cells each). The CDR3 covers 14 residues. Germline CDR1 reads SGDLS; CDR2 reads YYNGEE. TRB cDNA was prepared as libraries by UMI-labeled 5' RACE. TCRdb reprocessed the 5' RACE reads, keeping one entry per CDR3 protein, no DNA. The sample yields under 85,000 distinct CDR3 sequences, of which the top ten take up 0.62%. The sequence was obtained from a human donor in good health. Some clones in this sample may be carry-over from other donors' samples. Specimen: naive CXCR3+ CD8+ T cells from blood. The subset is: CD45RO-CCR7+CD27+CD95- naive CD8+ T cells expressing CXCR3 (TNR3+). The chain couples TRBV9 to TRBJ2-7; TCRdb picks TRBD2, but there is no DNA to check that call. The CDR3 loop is CASSVGSGEVEQYF.